What follows are 10 T cell receptor beta chains derived from one specimen sequenced in a study of blood T cell repertoires in COVID-19. Method: immunoSEQ multiplex PCR; TCRdb's copy keeps in-frame clones and lacks some. Of 150,000 to 200,000 clones listed, 83% are singletons. The sequencing input was peripheral blood. These receptors came from a human donor in a cohort sampled during active COVID-19.

The J gene is TRBJ1-4, the V gene TRBV28, with 8 bases identical to TRBD1. The germline CDR1 and CDR2 sequences are MDHEN and SYDVKM. This CDR3 is 15 amino acids long. V shed 2 bases and J 9 bases; nucleotides not matched to a gene: 8. The CDR3 reads CASSLLGTGGKKLFF. For the CDR3, the DNA is TGTGCCAGCAGTTTACTAGGGACAGGAGGGAAAAAACTGTTTTTT.

As regards this clone: Other DNA sequences in this specimen translate into the identical CDR3. V gene TRBV5-1 combines with J gene TRBJ2-7; TRBD2 matches 8 bases. This CDR3 has 15 amino acids. Germline assignment: CDR1 SGHRS and CDR2 YFSETQ. J was trimmed by 5 bases and V by 3 bases; bases with no gene match: 10. As DNA, the CDR3 is TGCGCCAGCAGCTCGGGGGGGGGAGGGTCAGACGAGCAGTACTTC. Translation: CASSSGGGGSDEQYF.

J is TRBJ2-7 and V is TRBV3-1 (or the pseudogene TRBV3-2), with a possible D match to TRBD2 (5 bases). The V gene lost 3 bases and the J gene lost 7 bases, with 16 bases spanning the gap. From germline, CDR1 is LGHDT and CDR2 YNNKEL (reference sequence). The CDR3 consists of 14 residues. CDR3 coding DNA: TGTGCCAGCAGCCATCCGGACGGGATGAGGGAGCAGTACTTC. Protein product: CASSHPDGMREQYF.

V gene TRBV2 combines with J gene TRBJ2-7; D is perhaps TRBD2 (6 bases). V was pared by 8 bases and J by 2 bases, with 13 bases between. Germline CDR1 is SNHLY and CDR2 is FYNNEI. The CDR3 loop spans 13 amino acids. This CDR3 reads CASARGAAYEQYF. In DNA form, the CDR3 reads TGTGCCAGCGCACGCGGGGCAGCCTACGAGCAGTACTTC.

The chain carries TRBV7-6 and TRBJ2-7; maybe TRBD1 (6 bases). This CDR3 contains 15 residues. The germline V and J ends were trimmed by 5 bases and 2 bases, with 16 bases remaining between them. From germline, CDR1 is SGHVS and CDR2 FNYEAQ. CDR3 sequence reads: CASSPGMGAPYEQYF. The DNA of the CDR3 is TGTGCCAGCAGCCCAGGAATGGGGGCCCCCTACGAGCAGTACTTC. Full variable domain (rest looked up from reference TRBV7-6 and TRBJ2-7): GAGVSQSPRYKVTKRGQDVALRCDPISGHVSLYWYRQALGQGPEFLTYFNYEAQQDKSGLPNDRFSAERPEGSISTLTIQRTEQRDSAMYRCASSPGMGAPYEQYFGPGTRLTVT.

This clone was seen a few times. The chain couples TRBV5-1 to TRBJ1-5, with 11 bases identical to TRBD1. V was clipped by 4 bases and J by 6 bases; unmatched bases: 6. This CDR3 has 15 residues. Germline CDR1 reads SGHRS; CDR2 reads YFSETQ. CDR3 DNA: TGCGCCAGCAGCCTAGGGACAGGGGGAGGTCAGCCCCAGCATTTT. Translating it yields CASSLGTGGGQPQHF. Supplemented by reference TRBV5-1 and TRBJ1-5, the full variable domain reads KAGVTQTPRYLIKTRGQQVTLSCSPISGHRSVSWYQQTPGQGLQFLFEYFSETQRNKGNFPGRFSGRQFSNSRSEMNVSTLELGDSALYLCASSLGTGGGQPQHFGDGTRLSIL.

V gene TRBV12-5 combines with J gene TRBJ2-3; 8 bases align to TRBD1. The CDR3 runs 15 residues. The V segment lost 3 bases and the J segment 5 bases; nucleotides outside the gene matches: 7. Per germline, CDR1 LGHNT and CDR2 FRNRAP. CDR3 bases: TGTGCTAGTGGTTTTGGGACAGGCGATCGAGATACGCAGTATTTT. Amino acid sequence: CASGFGTGDRDTQYF.

This chain uses TRBV18 with TRBJ2-7, with D possibly TRBD2 on 5 matching bases. This CDR3 comprises 16 residues. The germline V gene has CDR1 KGHSH and CDR2 LQKENI. The ends were cut back, 3 bases at V and 1 base at J, with 16 bases in the middle. The CDR3 is CASSPRAQMGSYEQYF. The CDR3 DNA is TGTGCCAGCTCACCGCGGGCACAGATGGGGTCCTACGAGCAGTACTTC.

This clone was observed a handful of times. The chain has TRBV18 and TRBJ2-7; tentatively, D is TRBD2 (6 bases). CDR1 is KGHSH and CDR2 is LQKENI in the germline V gene. Deletions cut 3 bases from V and 4 bases from J, with 13 bases between. The CDR3 has 14 residues. The CDR3 sequence: CASSPGPGGYEQYF. CDR3 bases: TGTGCCAGCTCACCGGGTCCAGGAGGGTACGAGCAGTACTTC.

This clone was counted a few times. The gene calls are TRBV27 and TRBJ2-1; TRBD1 might be the D (6 bases). Germline CDR1 is MNHEY and CDR2 is SMNVEV (reference sequence). V gave up 6 bases and J gave up 7 bases, with 13 bases separating them. This CDR3 has 13 amino acids. CDR3: CASRGQGGNEQFF. The DNA for the CDR3 is TGTGCCAGCAGGGGCCAAGGGGGAAATGAGCAGTTCTTC.